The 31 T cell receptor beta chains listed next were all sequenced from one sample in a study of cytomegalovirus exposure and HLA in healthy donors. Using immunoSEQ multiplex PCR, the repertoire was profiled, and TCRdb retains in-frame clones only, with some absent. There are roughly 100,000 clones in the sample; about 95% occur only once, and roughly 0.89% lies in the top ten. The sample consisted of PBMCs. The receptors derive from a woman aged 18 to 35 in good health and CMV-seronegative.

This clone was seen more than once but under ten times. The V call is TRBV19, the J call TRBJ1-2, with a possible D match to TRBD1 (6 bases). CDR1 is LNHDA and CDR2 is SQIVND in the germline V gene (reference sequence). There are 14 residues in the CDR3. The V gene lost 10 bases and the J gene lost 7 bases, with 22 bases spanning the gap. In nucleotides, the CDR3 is TGTGCCACCACAACAGGGATCTGGTCGGGTGGCTACACCTTC. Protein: CATTTGIWSGGYTF.

CDR3 bases: TGTGCCAGCAGTGAGGGAGTCCCCTCAACTAATGAAAAACTGTTTTTT. Protein: CASSEGVPSTNEKLFF. The gene calls are TRBV25-1 and TRBJ1-4; D not certain. Trimming removed 3 bases at V and 0 bases at J, with 11 bases between. The CDR3 extends over 16 amino acids. Germline CDR1 is MGHDK and CDR2 is SYGVNS.

CDR3 sequence: CASSPRSYEQYF. The DNA for the CDR3 is TGTGCCAGCAGCCCTCGTTCCTACGAGCAGTACTTC. This sequence joins TRBV11-3 and TRBJ2-7; D unclear. Deletions cut 5 bases from V and 1 base from J, with 6 bases between. CDR1 is SGHNT and CDR2 is YENEEA in the germline V gene. This CDR3 comprises 12 residues.

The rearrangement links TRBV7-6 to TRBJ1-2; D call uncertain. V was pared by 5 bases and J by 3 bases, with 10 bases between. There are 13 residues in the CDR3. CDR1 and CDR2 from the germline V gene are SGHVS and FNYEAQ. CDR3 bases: TGTGCCAGCAGCGCTGGTGGGCACTATGGCTACACCTTC. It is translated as CASSAGGHYGYTF.

The CDR3 nucleotides are TGTGCCAGCACCGAACCCCCCCTAGGCGTGGAGACCCAGTACTTC. Its protein is CASTEPPLGVETQYF. This sequence joins TRBV6-6 and TRBJ2-5; D is ambiguous. V lost 7 bases and J lost 5, with 20 bases in between. This CDR3 contains 15 residues. Germline assignment: CDR1 MNHNY and CDR2 SVGAGI (reference sequence).

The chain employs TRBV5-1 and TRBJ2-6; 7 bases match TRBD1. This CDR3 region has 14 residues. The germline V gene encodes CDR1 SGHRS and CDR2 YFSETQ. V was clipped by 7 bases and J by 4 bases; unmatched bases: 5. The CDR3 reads CASGGQTGANVLTF. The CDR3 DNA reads TGCGCCAGCGGGGGACAGACCGGGGCCAACGTCCTGACTTTC.

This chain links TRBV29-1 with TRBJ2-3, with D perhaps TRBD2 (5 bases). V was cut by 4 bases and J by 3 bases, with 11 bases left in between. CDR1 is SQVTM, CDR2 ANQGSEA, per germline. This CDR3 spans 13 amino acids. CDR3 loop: CSVGPPGTDTQYF. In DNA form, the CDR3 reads TGCAGCGTTGGCCCCCCGGGGACAGATACGCAGTATTTT.

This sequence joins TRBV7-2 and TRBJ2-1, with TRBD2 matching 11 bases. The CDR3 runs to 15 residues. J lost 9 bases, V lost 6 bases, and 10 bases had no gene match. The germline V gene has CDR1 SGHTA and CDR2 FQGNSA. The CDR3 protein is CASSYVAGGPGEQFF. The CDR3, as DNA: TGTGCCAGCAGTTACGTAGCGGGAGGGCCTGGTGAGCAGTTCTTC.

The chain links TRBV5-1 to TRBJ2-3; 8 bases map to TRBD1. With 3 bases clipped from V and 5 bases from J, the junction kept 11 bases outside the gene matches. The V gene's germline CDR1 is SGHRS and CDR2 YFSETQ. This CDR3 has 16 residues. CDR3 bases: TGCGCCAGCAGCTCCCCCCCGGGACAGGTTAGAGATACGCAGTATTTT. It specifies CASSSPPGQVRDTQYF.

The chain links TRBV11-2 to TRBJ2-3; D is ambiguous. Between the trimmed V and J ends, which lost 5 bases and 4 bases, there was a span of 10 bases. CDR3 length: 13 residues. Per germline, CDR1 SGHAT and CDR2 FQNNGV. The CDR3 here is CASSKRGADTQYF. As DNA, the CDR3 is TGTGCCAGCAGCAAGAGAGGTGCAGATACGCAGTATTTT.

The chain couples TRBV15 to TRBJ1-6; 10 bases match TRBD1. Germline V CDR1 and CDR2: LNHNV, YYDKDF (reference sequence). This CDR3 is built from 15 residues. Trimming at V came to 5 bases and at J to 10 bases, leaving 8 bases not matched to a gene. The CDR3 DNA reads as TGTGCCACCAGCGGAAGACAGGGGGCCATCTCACCCCTCCACTTT. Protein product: CATSGRQGAISPLHF.

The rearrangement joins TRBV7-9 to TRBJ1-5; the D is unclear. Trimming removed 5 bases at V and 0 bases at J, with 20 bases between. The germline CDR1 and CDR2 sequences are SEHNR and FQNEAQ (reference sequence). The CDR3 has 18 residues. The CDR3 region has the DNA TGTGCCAGCAGCGCAGGACTGGCTTTTTCCTCTAGCAATCAGCCCCAGCATTTT. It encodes CASSAGLAFSSSNQPQHF.

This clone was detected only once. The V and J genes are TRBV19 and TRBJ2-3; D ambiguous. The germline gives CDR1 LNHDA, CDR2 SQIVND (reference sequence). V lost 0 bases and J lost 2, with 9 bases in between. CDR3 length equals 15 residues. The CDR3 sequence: CASSIERYHTDTQYF. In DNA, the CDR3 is TGTGCCAGTAGTATAGAGCGCTACCACACAGATACGCAGTATTTT.

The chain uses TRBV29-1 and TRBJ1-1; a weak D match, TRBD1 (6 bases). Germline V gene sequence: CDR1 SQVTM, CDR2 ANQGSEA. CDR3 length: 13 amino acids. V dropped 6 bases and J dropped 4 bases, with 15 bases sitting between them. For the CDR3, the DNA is TGCAGCGTGGGATCAGGGGCTTCCACTGAAGCTTTCTTT. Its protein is CSVGSGASTEAFF.

In nucleotides, the CDR3 is TGTGCCATCAGTGAGTTGCAGGGTCGAGAGACCCAGTACTTC. As protein: CAISELQGRETQYF. This chain connects TRBV10-3 to TRBJ2-5; D might be TRBD1 (5 bases). The CDR3 spans 14 residues. Deletions cut 1 base from V and 4 bases from J, with 10 bases between. CDR1 is ENHRY, CDR2 SYGVKD, per germline.

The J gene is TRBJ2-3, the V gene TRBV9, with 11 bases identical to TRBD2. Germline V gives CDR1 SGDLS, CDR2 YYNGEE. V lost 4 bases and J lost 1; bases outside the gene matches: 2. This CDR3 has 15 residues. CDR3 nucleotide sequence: TGTGCCAGCAGCATTAGCGGGGGGGGCACAGATACGCAGTATTTT. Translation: CASSISGGGTDTQYF.

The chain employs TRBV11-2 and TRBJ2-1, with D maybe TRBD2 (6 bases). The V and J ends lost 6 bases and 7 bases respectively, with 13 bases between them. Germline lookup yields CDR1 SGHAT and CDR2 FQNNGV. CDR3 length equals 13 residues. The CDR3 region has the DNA TGTGCCAGCAGATTACCAGGAGGGAATGAGCAGTTCTTC. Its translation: CASRLPGGNEQFF.

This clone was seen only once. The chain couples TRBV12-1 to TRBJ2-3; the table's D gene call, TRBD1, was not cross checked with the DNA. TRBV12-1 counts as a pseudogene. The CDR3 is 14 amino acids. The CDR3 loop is CASSFGQNTDTQYF. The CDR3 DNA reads TGTGCCAGCAGCTTTGGACAGAACACAGATACGCAGTATTTT.

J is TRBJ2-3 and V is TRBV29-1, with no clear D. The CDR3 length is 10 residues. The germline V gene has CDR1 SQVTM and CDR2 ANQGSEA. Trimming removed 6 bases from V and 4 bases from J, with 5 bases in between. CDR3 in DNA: TGCAGCGTCAGTCCAGATACGCAGTATTTT. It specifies CSVSPDTQYF.

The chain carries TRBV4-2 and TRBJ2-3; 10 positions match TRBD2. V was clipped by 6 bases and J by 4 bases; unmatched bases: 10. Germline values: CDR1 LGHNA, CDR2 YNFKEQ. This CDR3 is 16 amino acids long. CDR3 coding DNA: TGTGCCAGCAGTACCGGGACTAGCGAAGTGGCAGATACGCAGTATTTT. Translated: CASSTGTSEVADTQYF.

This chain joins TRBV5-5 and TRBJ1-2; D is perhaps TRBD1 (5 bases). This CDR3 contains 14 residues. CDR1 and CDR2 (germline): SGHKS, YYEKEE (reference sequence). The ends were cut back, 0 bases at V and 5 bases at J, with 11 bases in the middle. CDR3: CASSLDPGPYGYTF. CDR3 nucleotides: TGTGCCAGCAGCTTGGATCCAGGGCCATATGGCTACACCTTC.

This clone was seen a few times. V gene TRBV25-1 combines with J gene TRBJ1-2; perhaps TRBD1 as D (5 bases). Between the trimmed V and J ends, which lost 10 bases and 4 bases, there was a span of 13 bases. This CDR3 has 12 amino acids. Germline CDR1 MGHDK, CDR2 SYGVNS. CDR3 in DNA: TGTGCCACCCAGGGCCTAGTCTATGGCTACACCTTC. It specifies CATQGLVYGYTF.

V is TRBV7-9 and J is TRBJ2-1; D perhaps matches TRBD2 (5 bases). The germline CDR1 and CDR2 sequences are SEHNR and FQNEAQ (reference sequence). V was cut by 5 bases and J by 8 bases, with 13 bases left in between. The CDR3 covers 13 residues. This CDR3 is CASSGTRDDEQFF. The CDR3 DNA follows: TGTGCCAGCAGCGGAACTAGAGACGATGAGCAGTTCTTC.

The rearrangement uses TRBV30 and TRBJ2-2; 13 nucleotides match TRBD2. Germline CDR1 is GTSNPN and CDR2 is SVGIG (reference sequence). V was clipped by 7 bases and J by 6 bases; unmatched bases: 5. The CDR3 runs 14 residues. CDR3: CASGLAGAAGELFF. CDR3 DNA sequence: TGTGCCTCTGGACTAGCGGGAGCCGCCGGGGAGCTGTTTTTT.

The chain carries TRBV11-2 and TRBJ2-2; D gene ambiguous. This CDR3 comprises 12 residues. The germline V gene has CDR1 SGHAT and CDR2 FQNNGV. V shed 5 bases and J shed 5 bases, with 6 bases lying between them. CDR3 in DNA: TGTGCCAGCAGCCCCGGTACCGGGGAGCTGTTTTTT. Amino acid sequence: CASSPGTGELFF.

The chain's CDR3 is CASSSELGLAELGQYF. In nucleotides, the CDR3 is TGTGCCAGCAGTTCCGAACTGGGACTAGCGGAGTTAGGCCAGTACTTC. The V and J genes are TRBV27 and TRBJ2-5, with TRBD2 matching 11 bases. This CDR3 has 16 residues. The germline V gene encodes CDR1 MNHEY and CDR2 SMNVEV (reference sequence). V gave up 4 bases and J gave up 10 bases; unmatched junction bases: 14.

In DNA form, the CDR3 reads TGCGCCAGCAGCACCGGGACTAGCGGGAGAAGTAACCCAGATACGCAGTATTTT. Protein: CASSTGTSGRSNPDTQYF. The chain carries TRBV4-1 and TRBJ2-3; TRBD2 agrees at 14 bases. The V gene's germline CDR1 is MGHRA and CDR2 YSYEKL. CDR3 size: 18 residues. Trimming removed 5 bases from V and 4 bases from J; junction bases left unmatched: 11.

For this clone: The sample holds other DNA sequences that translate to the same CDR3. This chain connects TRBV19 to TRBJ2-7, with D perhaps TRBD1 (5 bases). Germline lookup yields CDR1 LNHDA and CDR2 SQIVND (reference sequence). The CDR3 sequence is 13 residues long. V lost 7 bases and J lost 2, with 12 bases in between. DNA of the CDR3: TGTGCCAGTACGGCAGGGTTGACCTACGAGCAGTACTTC. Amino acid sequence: CASTAGLTYEQYF.

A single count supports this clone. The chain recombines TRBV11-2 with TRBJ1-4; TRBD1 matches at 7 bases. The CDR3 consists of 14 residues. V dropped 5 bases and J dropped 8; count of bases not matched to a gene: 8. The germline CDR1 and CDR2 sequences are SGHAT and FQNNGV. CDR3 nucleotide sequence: TGTGCCAGCAGCCCACAGGGGAAAGGGGAAAAACTGTTTTTT. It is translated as CASSPQGKGEKLFF.

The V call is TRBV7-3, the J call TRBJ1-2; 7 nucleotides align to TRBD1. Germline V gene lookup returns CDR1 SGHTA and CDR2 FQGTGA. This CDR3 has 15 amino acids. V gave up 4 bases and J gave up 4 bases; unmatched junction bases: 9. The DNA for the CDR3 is TGTGCCAGCAGCTCGACAGGGTTGGAACCCTATGGCTACACCTTC. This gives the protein CASSSTGLEPYGYTF.

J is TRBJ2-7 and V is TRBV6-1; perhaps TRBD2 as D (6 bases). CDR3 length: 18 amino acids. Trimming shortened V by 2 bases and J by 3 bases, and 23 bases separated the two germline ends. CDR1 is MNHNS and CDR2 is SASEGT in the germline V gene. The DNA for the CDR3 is TGTGCCAGCAGTGAACGGCCCCTCGGGGCGGAGGGGTACTACGAGCAGTACTTC. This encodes CASSERPLGAEGYYEQYF.